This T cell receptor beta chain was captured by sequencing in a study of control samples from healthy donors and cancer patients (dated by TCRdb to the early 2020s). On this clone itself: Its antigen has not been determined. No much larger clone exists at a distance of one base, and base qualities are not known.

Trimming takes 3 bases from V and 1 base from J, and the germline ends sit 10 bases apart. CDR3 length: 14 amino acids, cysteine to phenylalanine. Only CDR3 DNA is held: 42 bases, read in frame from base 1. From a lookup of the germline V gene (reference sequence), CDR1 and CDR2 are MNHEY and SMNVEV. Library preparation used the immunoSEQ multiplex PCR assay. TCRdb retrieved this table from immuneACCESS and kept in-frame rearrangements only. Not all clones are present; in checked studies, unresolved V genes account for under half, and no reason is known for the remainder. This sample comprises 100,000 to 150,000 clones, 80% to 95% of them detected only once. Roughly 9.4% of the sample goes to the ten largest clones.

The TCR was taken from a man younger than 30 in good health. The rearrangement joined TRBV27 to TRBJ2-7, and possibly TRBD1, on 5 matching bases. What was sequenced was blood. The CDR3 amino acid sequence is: CASSFKGQSYEQYF. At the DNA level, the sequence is TGTGCCAGCAGTTTCAAGGGGCAGTCCTACGAGCAGTACTTC.